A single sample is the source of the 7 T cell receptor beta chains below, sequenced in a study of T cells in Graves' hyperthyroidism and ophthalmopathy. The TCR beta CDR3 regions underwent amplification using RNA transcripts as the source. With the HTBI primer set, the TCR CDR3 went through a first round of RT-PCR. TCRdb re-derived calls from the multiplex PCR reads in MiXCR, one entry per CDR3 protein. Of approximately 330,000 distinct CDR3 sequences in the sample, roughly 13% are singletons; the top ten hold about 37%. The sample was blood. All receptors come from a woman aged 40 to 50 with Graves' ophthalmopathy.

CDR3 sequence: CSVELGEWSYEQYF. The CDR3, as DNA: TGCAGCGTTGAGCTAGGGGAGTGGTCCTACGAGCAGTACTTC. The chain links TRBV29-1 to TRBJ2-7; D is possibly TRBD1 or TRBD2 (5 bases each). The CDR3 covers 14 residues. The germline CDR1 and CDR2 sequences are SQVTM and ANQGSEA. Between the trimmed V and J ends, which lost 3 bases and 1 base, there was a span of 13 bases.

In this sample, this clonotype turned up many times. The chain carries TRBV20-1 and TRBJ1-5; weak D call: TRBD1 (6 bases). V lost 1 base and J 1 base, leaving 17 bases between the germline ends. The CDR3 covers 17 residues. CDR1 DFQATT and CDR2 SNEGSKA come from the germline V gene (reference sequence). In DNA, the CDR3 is TGCAGTGCTAGAGGGGGAAGTCGACAGGCCAGCAATCAGCCCCAGCATTTT. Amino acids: CSARGGSRQASNQPQHF.

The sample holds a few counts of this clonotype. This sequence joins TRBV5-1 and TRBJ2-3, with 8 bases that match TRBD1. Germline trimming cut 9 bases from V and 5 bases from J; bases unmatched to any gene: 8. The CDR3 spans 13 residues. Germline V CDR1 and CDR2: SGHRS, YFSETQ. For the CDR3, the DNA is TGCGCCACCCAACAGGGGGTAGGAGATACGCAGTATTTT. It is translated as CATQQGVGDTQYF.

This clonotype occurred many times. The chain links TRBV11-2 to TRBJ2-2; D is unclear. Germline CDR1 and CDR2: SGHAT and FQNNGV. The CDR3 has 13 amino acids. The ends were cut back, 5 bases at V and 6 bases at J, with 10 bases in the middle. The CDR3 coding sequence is TGTGCCAGCAGCCTAGTGGGCCCCGGGGAGCTGTTTTTT. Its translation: CASSLVGPGELFF.

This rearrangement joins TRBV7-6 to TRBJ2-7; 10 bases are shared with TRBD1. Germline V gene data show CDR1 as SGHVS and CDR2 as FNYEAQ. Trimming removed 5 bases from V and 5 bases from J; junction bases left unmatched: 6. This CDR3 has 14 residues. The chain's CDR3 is CASSPRTGGDEQYF. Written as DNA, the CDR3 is TGTGCCAGCAGCCCTCGGACAGGGGGGGACGAGCAGTACTTC.

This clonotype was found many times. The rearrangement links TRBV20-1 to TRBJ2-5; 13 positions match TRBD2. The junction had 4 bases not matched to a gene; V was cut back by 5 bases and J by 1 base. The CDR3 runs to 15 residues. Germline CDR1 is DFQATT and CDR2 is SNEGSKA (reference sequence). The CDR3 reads CSALRTSGSQETQYF. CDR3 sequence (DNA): TGCAGTGCTCTCCGGACTAGCGGGAGCCAAGAGACCCAGTACTTC.

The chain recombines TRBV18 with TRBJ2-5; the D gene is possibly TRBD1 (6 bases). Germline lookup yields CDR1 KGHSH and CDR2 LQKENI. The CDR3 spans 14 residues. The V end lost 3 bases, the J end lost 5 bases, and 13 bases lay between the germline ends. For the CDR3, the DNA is TGTGCCAGCTCACCGAACAGGGATGGTGAGACCCAGTACTTC. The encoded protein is CASSPNRDGETQYF.